The 12 T cell receptor beta chains below were found in one sample sequenced in a study of blood T cell repertoires in COVID-19 (TCRdb year 2020). The protocol used for the library was the immunoSEQ multiplex PCR assay. Drawn from immuneACCESS, this table holds only the in-frame rearrangements with V and J called that TCRdb kept. Clones are partly lost; checked studies trace under half to an unresolved V gene and leave the rest unexplained. Across this sample there are 200,000 to 250,000 clones, with 75% to 90% seen only once. Over 0.75% of the sample lies in the top ten. Sequenced: PBMCs or T cells enriched from blood (not recorded which). These receptors all come from a man aged 45 to 65 who had been exposed to COVID-19.

The rearrangement links TRBV6-1 to TRBJ1-6; no clear D gene. The V and J ends lost 1 base and 4 bases respectively, with 11 bases between them. CDR1 MNHNS and CDR2 SASEGT come from the germline V gene. The CDR3 consists of 16 residues. The CDR3 nucleotides read TGTGCCAGCAGTGAAGGAGTGGGCAGGTATAATTCACCCCTCCACTTT. Its translation is CASSEGVGRYNSPLHF.

The CDR3 bases are TGTGCCAGCAGCCCTTGGGCAGGGTACTCTGGAAACACCATATATTTT. As protein: CASSPWAGYSGNTIYF. The rearrangement joins TRBV6-2 or TRBV6-3 to TRBJ1-3; TRBD1 might be the D (5 bases). V dropped 6 bases and J dropped 0 bases, with 15 bases sitting between them. Germline V gene data show CDR1 as MNHEY and CDR2 as SVGEGT. The CDR3 length is 16 residues.

The chain carries TRBV5-4 and TRBJ2-1; D is unclear. Germline V lookup: CDR1 SGHNT, CDR2 YYREEE (reference sequence). V shed 4 bases and J shed 0 bases, with 8 bases lying between them. The CDR3 covers 14 residues. DNA for the CDR3: TGTGCCAGCAGCCCACAGAACTCCTACAATGAGCAGTTCTTC. Protein: CASSPQNSYNEQFF. The variable domain in full, completed from reference TRBV5-4 and TRBJ2-1, reads ETGVTQSPTHLIKTRGQQVTLRCSSQSGHNTVSWYQQALGQGPQFIFQYYREEENGRGNFPPRFSGLQFPNYSSELNVNALELDDSALYLCASSPQNSYNEQFFGPGTRLTVL.

This clone was seen a few times. The genes are TRBV3-1 (or the pseudogene TRBV3-2) and TRBJ1-1, with 9 positions matching TRBD1. Losses at the gene ends were 2 bases for V and 8 bases for J; bases not matched to a gene: 6. CDR1 LGHDT and CDR2 YNNKEL come from the germline V gene (reference sequence). CDR3 length equals 14 residues. The DNA of the CDR3 is TGTGCCAGCAGCCAACTCGACAGGGGGTCCGAAGCTTTCTTT. This sequence encodes CASSQLDRGSEAFF.

V gene TRBV5-4 combines with J gene TRBJ2-3, with TRBD1 matching 7 bases. V was pared by 1 base and J by 2 bases, with 4 bases of the junction left unmatched. Germline loops: CDR1 SGHNT, CDR2 YYREEE (reference sequence). CDR3 length: 15 residues. The CDR3 DNA sequence: TGTGCCAGCAGCTTGAGAGGGGGCTTCACAGATACGCAGTATTTT. Residues: CASSLRGGFTDTQYF.

The chain has TRBV28 and TRBJ2-2; possible D gene TRBD1, 6 bases. Germline CDR1 reads MDHEN; CDR2 reads SYDVKM. The CDR3 loop spans 15 amino acids. Trimming removed 6 bases at V and 3 bases at J, with 14 bases between. The CDR3 nucleotides are TGTGCCAGCAGAGGGGCAGGGGTGTACACCGGGGAGCTGTTTTTT. Protein: CASRGAGVYTGELFF.

There are a few counts of this clone. The J gene is TRBJ1-4, the V gene TRBV7-9, with 9 bases that match TRBD1. The CDR3 extends over 15 amino acids. V lost 5 bases to trimming and J lost 6 bases; unmatched junction nucleotides: 7. Germline V CDR1 and CDR2: SEHNR, FQNEAQ (reference sequence). CDR3 nucleotide sequence: TGTGCCAGCAGCCGGTCCCGGGACAGGGATGAAAAACTGTTTTTT. Translation gives CASSRSRDRDEKLFF.

As concerns this clone: The sample contains more than one DNA sequence encoding this CDR3. The chain uses TRBV28 and TRBJ2-2; TRBD1 is a possible D gene (5 bases). The length of the CDR3 is 13 residues. Germline V gives CDR1 MDHEN, CDR2 SYDVKM. Trimming removed 5 bases from V and 7 bases from J, with 11 bases in between. CDR3 amino acids: CASSPGQGGELFF. The CDR3 coding sequence is TGTGCCAGCAGTCCTGGGCAGGGCGGGGAGCTGTTTTTT. Using reference TRBV28 and TRBJ2-2 for the parts outside the CDR3, the full variable domain is DVKVTQSSRYLVKRTGEKVFLECVQDMDHENMFWYRQDPGLGLRLIYFSYDVKMKEKGDIPEGYSVSREKKERFSLILESASTNQTSMYLCASSPGQGGELFFGEGSRLTVL.

CDR3: CATIQGIGEKLFF. As DNA, the CDR3 is TGTGCCACCATACAGGGGATCGGTGAAAAACTGTTTTTT. The rearrangement uses TRBV2 and TRBJ1-4, with 7 bases fitting TRBD1. V lost 10 bases, J lost 7 bases, and 9 bases stayed unmatched. This CDR3 spans 13 amino acids. Per germline, CDR1 SNHLY and CDR2 FYNNEI.

This rearrangement joins TRBV6-5 to TRBJ1-3; unclear D gene. V lost 2 bases and J lost 0, with 11 bases in between. CDR3 length: 16 amino acids. Germline V CDR1 and CDR2: MNHEY, SVGAGI. CDR3 sequence (DNA): TGTGCCAGCAGTTACCGGGGTTCGTTCTCTGGAAACACCATATATTTT. It encodes CASSYRGSFSGNTIYF.

CDR3 nucleotide sequence: TGTGCCAGCAGCCAGGGACTAGCGGTGAGCTCCTACAATGAGCAGTTCTTC. Its protein product is CASSQGLAVSSYNEQFF. V gene TRBV27 combines with J gene TRBJ2-1; 11 bases match TRBD2. V was clipped by 6 bases and J by 0 bases; unmatched bases: 7. The CDR3 contains 17 residues. Germline V lookup: CDR1 MNHEY, CDR2 SMNVEV (reference sequence).

The chain carries TRBV12-3 or TRBV12-4 and TRBJ1-1; TRBD1 matches 12 bases. This CDR3 region has 13 residues. V lost 9 bases and J lost 6; bases outside the gene matches: 5. For the CDR3, the DNA is TGTGCCAGTACACGGGACAGGGGGCCTGAAGCTTTCTTT. This encodes CASTRDRGPEAFF.